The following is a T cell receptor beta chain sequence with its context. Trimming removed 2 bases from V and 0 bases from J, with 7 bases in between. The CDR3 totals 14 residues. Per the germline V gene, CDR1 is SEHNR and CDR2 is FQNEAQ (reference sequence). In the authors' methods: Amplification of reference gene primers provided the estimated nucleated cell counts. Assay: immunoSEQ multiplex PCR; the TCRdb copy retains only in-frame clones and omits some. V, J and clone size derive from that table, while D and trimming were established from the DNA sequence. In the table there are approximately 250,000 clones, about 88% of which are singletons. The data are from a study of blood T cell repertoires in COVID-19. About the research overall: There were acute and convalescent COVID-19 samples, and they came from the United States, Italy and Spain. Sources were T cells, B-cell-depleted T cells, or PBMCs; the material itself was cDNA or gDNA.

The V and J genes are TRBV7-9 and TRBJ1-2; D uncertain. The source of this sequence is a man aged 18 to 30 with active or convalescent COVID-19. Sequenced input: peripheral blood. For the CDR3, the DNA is TGTGCCAGCAGCTTAAGCGGGCCTAACTATGGCTACACCTTC. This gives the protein CASSLSGPNYGYTF.